This TCR beta chain was obtained from a study of T cell changes during pregnancy in multiple sclerosis (dated by TCRdb to the late 2010s). A note on the overall study: Changes in the T cell repertoire over the course of pregnancy were examined in this study in women with multiple sclerosis.

Preparation of the library involved the immunoSEQ multiplex PCR assay. Here the immuneACCESS table is served through TCRdb, limited to in-frame sequences with V and J called. Missing clones are a known gap in these copies; in checked studies unresolved V genes cover under half, and the rest lacks a known reason. The sample profile shows roughly 70,000 clones; 85% to 95% of them were found once. The ten largest account for roughly 1.2% of the sample. Turning to this clone: Its antigen specificity is not known. An end of the junction does not agree with germline; a read error may underlie this.

According to the germline V gene (reference sequence), CDR1 reads SSHAT and CDR2 reads FNYEAQ. The CDR3, from cysteine to phenylalanine, totals 14 residues. The retained sequence is limited to the CDR3, 42 bases, with the frame set at the first base. This receptor was obtained from a female donor with multiple sclerosis, enrolled in a pregnancy study. The rearrangement joined TRBV7-7 to TRBJ2-5, with TRBD1 tentatively as D gene (5 bases match). Here the sequenced sample was peripheral blood, taken in the third trimester of pregnancy. The nucleotide sequence reads TGTGCTAGCAGCTTAGCTCAGGGTCAAGAGACCCAGTACTTC. Translated, it reads CASSLAQGQETQYF.